This T cell receptor (beta chain) stems from a study of blood T cell repertoires in COVID-19. Clones were read by immunoSEQ multiplex PCR, and TCRdb kept only the in-frame ones, dropping some. The sample holds under 200,000 clones, roughly 85% seen once. Cohort 3 donors counted as recovered after two negative PCRs, clearance, or resolved symptoms. J lost 3 bases, V lost 10 bases, and 5 bases had no gene match. The CDR3 consists of 13 residues. The sample was PBMCs or T cells enriched from blood (not recorded which). This receptor was taken from a woman aged 50 to 65 who had recovered from COVID-19. The chain couples TRBV12-3 or TRBV12-4 to TRBJ1-4; 7 nucleotides agree with TRBD1. CDR3: CATKQGSNEKLFF. The DNA of the CDR3 is TGTGCCACCAAACAGGGGTCTAATGAAAAACTGTTTTTT.